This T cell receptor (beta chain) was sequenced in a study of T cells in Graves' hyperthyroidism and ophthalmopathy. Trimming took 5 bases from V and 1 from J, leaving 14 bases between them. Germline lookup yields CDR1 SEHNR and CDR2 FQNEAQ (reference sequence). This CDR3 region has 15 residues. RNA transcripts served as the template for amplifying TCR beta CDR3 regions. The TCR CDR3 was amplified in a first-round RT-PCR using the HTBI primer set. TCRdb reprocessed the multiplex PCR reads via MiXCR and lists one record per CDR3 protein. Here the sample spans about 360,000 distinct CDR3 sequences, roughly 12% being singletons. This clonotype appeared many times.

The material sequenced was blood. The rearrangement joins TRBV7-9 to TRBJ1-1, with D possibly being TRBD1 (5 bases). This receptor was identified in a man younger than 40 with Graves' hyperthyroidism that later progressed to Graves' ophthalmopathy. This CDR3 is CASSPPGQRNTEAFF. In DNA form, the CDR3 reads TGTGCCAGCAGCCCCCCAGGGCAGAGGAACACTGAAGCTTTCTTT.